This T cell receptor (beta chain) stems from a study of technical replicates of blood from a few donors (dated by TCRdb to about 2017). Reading from cysteine to phenylalanine, the CDR3 counts 12 amino acids. Only CDR3 DNA remains: 36 bases, in frame from the first base. CDR1 is given as LNHDA and CDR2 as SQIVND, both from the germline V gene (reference sequence). V sheds 1 base and J sheds 5 bases, leaving 4 bases between their ends. Notes on this clone: Its antigen target is currently unknown. One base away there is no much larger clone; base qualities are not given.

Libraries were constructed by the immunoSEQ multiplex PCR assay. The source is immuneACCESS, and TCRdb retained only in-frame sequences with V and J called. Part of the clones is not carried over; for the studies checked, unresolved V genes explain less than half of this, and the remainder is unexplained. The table for this sample lists around 100,000 clones; approximately 94% of them were counted only once. 0.25% to 0.35% of the sample is in the top ten clones. This TCR was recovered from a human donor in good health. The sequence joins TRBV19 to TRBJ2-3, with an unclear D gene assignment. Sequencing was carried out using T cells isolated from PBMCs. The CDR3 sequence is CASSIVQDTQYF. The bases are TGTGCCAGTAGTATAGTTCAAGATACGCAGTATTTT.